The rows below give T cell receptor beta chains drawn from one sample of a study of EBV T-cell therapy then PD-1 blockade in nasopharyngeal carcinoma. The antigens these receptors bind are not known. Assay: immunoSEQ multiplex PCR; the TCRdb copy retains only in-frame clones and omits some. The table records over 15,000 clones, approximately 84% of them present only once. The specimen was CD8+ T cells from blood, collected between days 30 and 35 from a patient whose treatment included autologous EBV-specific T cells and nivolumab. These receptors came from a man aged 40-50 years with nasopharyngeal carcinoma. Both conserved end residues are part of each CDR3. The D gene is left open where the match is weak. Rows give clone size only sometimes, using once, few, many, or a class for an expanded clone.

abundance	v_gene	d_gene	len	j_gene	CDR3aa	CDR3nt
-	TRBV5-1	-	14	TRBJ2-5	CASSLAGRRETQYF	TGCGCCAGCAGCTTGGCCGGCAGGCGAGAGACCCAGTACTTC
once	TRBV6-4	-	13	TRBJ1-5	CASSGEGGQPQHF	TGTGCCAGCAGTGGGGAGGGAGGTCAGCCCCAGCATTTT
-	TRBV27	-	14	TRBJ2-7	CASSSTGSSYEQYF	TGTGCCAGCAGTTCCACAGGGTCTTCCTACGAGCAGTACTTC
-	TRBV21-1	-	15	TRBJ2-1	CASSKAVGRYNEQFF	TGTGCCAGCAGCAAAGCAGTGGGTCGGTACAATGAGCAGTTCTTC
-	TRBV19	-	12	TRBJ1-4	CASRNVPGKLFF	TGTGCCAGTAGGAACGTGCCGGGGAAACTGTTTTTT
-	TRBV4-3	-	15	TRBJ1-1	CASSQDTNMNTEAFF	TGCGCCAGCAGCCAAGATACGAATATGAACACTGAAGCTTTCTTT
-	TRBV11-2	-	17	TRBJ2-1	CASSLAPTGTFYNEQFF	TGTGCCAGCAGCTTAGCGCCCACCGGGACATTCTACAATGAGCAGTTCTTC
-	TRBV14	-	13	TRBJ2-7	CASSHGFSYEQYF	TGTGCCAGCAGCCACGGATTTTCCTACGAGCAGTACTTC
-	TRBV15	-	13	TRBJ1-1	CATSRGSNTEAFF	TGTGCCACCAGCAGAGGGAGTAACACTGAAGCTTTCTTT
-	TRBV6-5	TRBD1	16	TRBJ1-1	CASSYGQGFLNTEAFF	TGTGCCAGCAGTTACGGACAGGGCTTTTTGAACACTGAAGCTTTCTTT
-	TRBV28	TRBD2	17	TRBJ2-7	CASSLWAGGPEEYEQYF	TGTGCCAGCAGTTTATGGGCGGGGGGGCCGGAAGAGTACGAGCAGTACTTC
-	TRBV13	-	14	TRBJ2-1	CASSLGAGWNEQFF	TGTGCCAGCAGCTTAGGGGCAGGCTGGAATGAGCAGTTCTTC
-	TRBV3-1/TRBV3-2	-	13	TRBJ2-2	CASSSGLTGELFF	TGTGCCAGCAGCTCAGGCTTGACCGGGGAGCTGTTTTTT
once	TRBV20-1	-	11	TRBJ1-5	CSAPTTATQHF	TGCAGTGCCCCTACTACGGCAACCCAGCATTTT
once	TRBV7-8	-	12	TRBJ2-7	CASSPSGNEQYF	TGTGCCAGCAGTCCCTCGGGCAACGAGCAGTACTTC
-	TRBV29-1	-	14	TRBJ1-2	CSVEARGRNYGYTF	TGCAGCGTTGAAGCCCGGGGGCGCAACTATGGCTACACCTTC
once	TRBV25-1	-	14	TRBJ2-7	CASSEGESSYEQYF	TGTGCCAGCAGTGAAGGCGAGAGCTCCTACGAGCAGTACTTC
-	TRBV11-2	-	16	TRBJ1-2	CASSSLQVLANYGYTF	TGTGCCAGCAGCTCCTTACAGGTGTTAGCTAACTATGGCTACACCTTC
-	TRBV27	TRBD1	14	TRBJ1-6	CASSLIQGNSPLHF	TGTGCCAGCAGTCTGATACAGGGGAATTCACCCCTCCACTTT
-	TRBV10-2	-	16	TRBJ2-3	CASSDEGSGYTDTQYF	TGCGCCAGCAGTGACGAGGGTAGCGGATACACAGATACGCAGTATTTT
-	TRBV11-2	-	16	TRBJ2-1	CASSPAGAVSYNEQFF	TGTGCCAGCAGCCCCGCTGGGGCTGTTTCCTACAATGAGCAGTTCTTC
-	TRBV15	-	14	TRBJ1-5	CATSKGTSNQPQHF	TGTGCCACCAGCAAAGGGACAAGTAATCAGCCCCAGCATTTT
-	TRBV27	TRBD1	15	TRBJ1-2	CASSPNRDRIYGYTF	TGTGCCAGCAGTCCCAACCGGGACAGGATCTATGGCTACACCTTC
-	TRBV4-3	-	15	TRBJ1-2	CASSQDGQGLRGYTF	TGCGCCAGCAGCCAAGATGGGCAGGGGCTTCGAGGCTACACCTTC
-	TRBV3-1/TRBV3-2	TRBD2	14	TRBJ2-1	CASSPRGSYNEQFF	TGTGCCAGCAGTCCGCGGGGGTCTTACAATGAGCAGTTCTTC
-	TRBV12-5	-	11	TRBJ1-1	CASGGNTEAFF	TGTGCTAGTGGCGGAAACACTGAAGCTTTCTTT
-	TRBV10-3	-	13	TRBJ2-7	CAIWRGQDYEQYF	TGTGCCATCTGGAGGGGACAAGACTACGAGCAGTACTTC
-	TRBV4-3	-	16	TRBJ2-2	CASSQDPDANTGELFF	TGCGCCAGCAGCCAAGACCCGGACGCGAACACCGGGGAGCTGTTTTTT
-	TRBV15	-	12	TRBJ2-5	CATSRDGGAQYF	TGTGCCACCAGCAGAGATGGCGGGGCCCAGTACTTC
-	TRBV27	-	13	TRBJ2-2	CASKVGVPGELFF	TGTGCCAGCAAGGTCGGGGTCCCCGGGGAGCTGTTTTTT
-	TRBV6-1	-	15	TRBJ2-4	CASSDGPWGKNIQYF	TGTGCCAGCAGTGACGGACCATGGGGCAAAAACATTCAGTACTTC
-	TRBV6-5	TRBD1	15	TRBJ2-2	CASSPGTDFTGELFF	TGTGCCAGCAGCCCCGGGACAGACTTCACCGGGGAGCTGTTTTTT
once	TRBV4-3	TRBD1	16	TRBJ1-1	CASSQGDSLRNTEAFF	TGCGCCAGCAGCCAAGGGGACAGCCTCCGGAACACTGAAGCTTTCTTT
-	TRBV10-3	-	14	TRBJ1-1	CAISPGTLNTEAFF	TGTGCCATCAGTCCAGGGACGTTGAACACTGAAGCTTTCTTT
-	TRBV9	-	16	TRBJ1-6	CASSVGGGQYNSPLHF	TGTGCCAGCAGCGTAGGCGGAGGCCAATATAATTCACCCCTCCACTTT
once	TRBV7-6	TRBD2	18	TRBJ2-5	CASSPASGGLAREETQYF	TGTGCCAGCAGCCCCGCGAGCGGGGGCCTTGCAAGGGAGGAGACCCAGTACTTC
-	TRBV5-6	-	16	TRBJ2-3	CASGFPPGEITDTQYF	TGTGCCAGCGGCTTCCCCCCGGGCGAAATCACAGATACGCAGTATTTT
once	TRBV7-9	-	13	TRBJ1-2	CASSEQGPYGYTF	TGTGCCAGCAGCGAACAGGGACCCTATGGCTACACCTTC
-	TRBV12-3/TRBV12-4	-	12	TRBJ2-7	CASSLGGVEQYF	TGTGCCAGCAGTTTAGGAGGGGTAGAGCAGTACTTC
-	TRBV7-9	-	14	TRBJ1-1	CASIKGGGNTEAFF	TGTGCCAGCATCAAGGGGGGAGGGAACACTGAAGCTTTCTTT
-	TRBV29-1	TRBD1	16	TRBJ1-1	CSVDRGEQGGRTEAFF	TGCAGCGTTGATCGAGGGGAACAGGGGGGAAGGACTGAAGCTTTCTTT
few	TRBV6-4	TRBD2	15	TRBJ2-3	CASSVGGGAGDTQYF	TGTGCCAGCAGCGTGGGCGGGGGGGCCGGAGATACGCAGTATTTT
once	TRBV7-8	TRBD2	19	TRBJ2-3	CASSSPGLAGGHPRDTQYF	TGTGCCAGCAGCTCCCCGGGACTAGCGGGGGGGCATCCCCGGGATACGCAGTATTTT
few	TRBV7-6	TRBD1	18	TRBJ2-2	CASSPGTGGTRYTGELFF	TGTGCCAGCAGCCCCGGGACAGGGGGCACCCGATACACCGGGGAGCTGTTTTTT
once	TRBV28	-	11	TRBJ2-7	CASSFVYEQYF	TGTGCCAGCAGTTTCGTCTACGAGCAGTACTTC
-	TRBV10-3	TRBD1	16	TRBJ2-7	CAITPDRGKAFYEQYF	TGTGCCATCACCCCGGACAGGGGAAAGGCCTTCTACGAGCAGTACTTC